The table lists the clone carrying this T cell receptor (beta chain) with a count of one. The data belong to a study of blood T cell repertoires in COVID-19. Assay: immunoSEQ multiplex PCR; the TCRdb copy retains only in-frame clones and omits some. The data hold 250,000 or so clones, with over 80% observed a single time. The sample consisted of PBMCs or T cells enriched from blood (not recorded which). This receptor was taken from a woman in her 30s with acute COVID-19.

CDR3 in amino acids: CASSRDRGGGQPQHF. As DNA, the CDR3 is TGTGCCAGCAGTCGGGACAGGGGAGGAGGGCAGCCCCAGCATTTT. The V gene is TRBV6-5, the J gene TRBJ1-5, with 10 bases lining up with TRBD1. From germline, CDR1 is MNHEY and CDR2 SVGAGI. The CDR3 length is 15 residues. V was clipped by 5 bases and J by 7 bases; unmatched bases: 8.